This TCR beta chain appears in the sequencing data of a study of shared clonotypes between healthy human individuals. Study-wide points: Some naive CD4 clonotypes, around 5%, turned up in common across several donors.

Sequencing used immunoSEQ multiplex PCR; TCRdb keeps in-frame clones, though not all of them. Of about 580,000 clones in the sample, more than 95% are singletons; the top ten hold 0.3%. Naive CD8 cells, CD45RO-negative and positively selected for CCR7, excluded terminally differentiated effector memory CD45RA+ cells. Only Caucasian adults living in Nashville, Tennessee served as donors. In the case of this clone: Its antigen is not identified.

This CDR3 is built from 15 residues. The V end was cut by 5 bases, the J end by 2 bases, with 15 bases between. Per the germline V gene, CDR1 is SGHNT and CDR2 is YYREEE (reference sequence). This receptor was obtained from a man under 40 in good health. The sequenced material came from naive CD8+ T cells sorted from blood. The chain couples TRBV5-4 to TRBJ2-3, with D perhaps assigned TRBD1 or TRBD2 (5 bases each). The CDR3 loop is CASRRWDDSTDTQYF. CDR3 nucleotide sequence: TGTGCCAGCAGACGCTGGGACGATTCCACAGATACGCAGTATTTT. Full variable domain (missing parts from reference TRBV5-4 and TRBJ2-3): ETGVTQSPTHLIKTRGQQVTLRCSSQSGHNTVSWYQQALGQGPQFIFQYYREEENGRGNFPPRFSGLQFPNYSSELNVNALELDDSALYLCASRRWDDSTDTQYFGPGTRLTVL.